This is a list of T cell receptor beta chains from one sample in a study of CD8+ T cells in alopecia areata. Clones were sequenced by immunoSEQ multiplex PCR, and TCRdb holds only the in-frame ones, with some missing. The table shows fewer than 200,000 clones, with approximately 59% occurring only once. The sample consisted of CD4+ T cells sorted from blood, taken between weeks 55 and 70, from a patient treated with tofacitinib. The receptors shown here come from a human donor with alopecia areata. CDR3s include the opening cysteine and the closing phenylalanine or tryptophan. The order of the fields is J gene, V gene, clone size, D gene, CDR3 DNA, CDR3 protein. D genes are given only for firm matches. The listing skips clone size in some rows; elsewhere it reads once, few, many or a size class.

>TRBJ1-1|TRBV4-1|many|TRBD1
TGCGCCAGCAGCCACCCGGGCAGGGGGACTGAAGCTTTCTTT
CASSHPGRGTEAFF
>TRBJ2-7|TRBV5-6|NA|NA
TGTGCCAGCAGCTTTATCGCTTCCTACGAGCAGTACTTC
CASSFIASYEQYF
>TRBJ2-1|TRBV30|few|NA
TGTGCCTGGAGTGCTTGGGGGCAGTGGAATGAGCAGTTCTTC
CAWSAWGQWNEQFF
>TRBJ2-2|TRBV6-5|NA|TRBD1
TGTGCCAGCAGTAGTGGACAGGTGTTAGCCGGGGAGCTGTTTTTT
CASSSGQVLAGELFF
>TRBJ1-2|TRBV7-2|NA|NA
TGTGCCAGCAGCTTAGGACACAACTATGGCTACACCTTC
CASSLGHNYGYTF
>TRBJ1-6|TRBV9|few|NA
TGTGCCAGCAGCGCCTCGGGGACTAATTCACCCCTCCACTTT
CASSASGTNSPLHF
>TRBJ2-5|TRBV25-1|NA|NA
TGTGCCAGCAGTGATCATTCGTTAGGGGAAGAGACCCAGTACTTC
CASSDHSLGEETQYF
>TRBJ2-2|TRBV29-1|few|NA
TGCAGCGTTGAAGTTTCTCGGGAGCAGTGGGGGTATGGCGGGGAGCTGTTTTTT
CSVEVSREQWGYGGELFF
>TRBJ2-7|TRBV28|many|NA
TGTGCCAGCATCTCCTCTAGCGTACACGAGCAGTACTTC
CASISSSVHEQYF
>TRBJ1-5|TRBV4-1|few|TRBD1
TGTGCCAGCAGCTACTACAGGGGGCAGCCCCAGCATTTT
CASSYYRGQPQHF
>TRBJ2-5|TRBV5-7|few|TRBD1
TGTGCCAGCAGCTCTGGACAGGCCGAAGAGACCCAGTACTTC
CASSSGQAEETQYF